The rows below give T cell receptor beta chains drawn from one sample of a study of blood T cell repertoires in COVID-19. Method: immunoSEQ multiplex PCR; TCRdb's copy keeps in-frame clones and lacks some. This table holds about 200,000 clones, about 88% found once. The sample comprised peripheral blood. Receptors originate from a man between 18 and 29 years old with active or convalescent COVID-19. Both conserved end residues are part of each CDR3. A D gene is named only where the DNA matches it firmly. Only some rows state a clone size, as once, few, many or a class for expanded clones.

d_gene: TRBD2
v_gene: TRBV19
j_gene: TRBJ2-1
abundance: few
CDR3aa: CASQSLAGSDNEQFF
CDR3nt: TGTGCCAGTCAAAGCCTAGCGGGATCAGACAATGAGCAGTTCTTC

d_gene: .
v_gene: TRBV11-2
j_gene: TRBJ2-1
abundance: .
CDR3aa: CASSFPRVSEQFF
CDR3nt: TGTGCCAGCAGCTTCCCTCGGGTTAGTGAGCAGTTCTTC

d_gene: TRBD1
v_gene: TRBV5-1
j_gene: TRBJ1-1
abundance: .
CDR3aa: CASSRDRAEAFF
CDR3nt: TGCGCCAGCAGCCGCGACAGGGCTGAAGCTTTCTTT

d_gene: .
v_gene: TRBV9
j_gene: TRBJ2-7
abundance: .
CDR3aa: CASSRDRLVGEQYF
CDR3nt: TGTGCCAGCAGCCGAGACAGATTAGTTGGGGAGCAGTACTTC

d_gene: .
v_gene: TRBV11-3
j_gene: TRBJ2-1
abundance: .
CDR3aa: CASSLDLDNEQFF
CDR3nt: TGTGCCAGCAGCTTAGATCTCGACAATGAGCAGTTCTTC

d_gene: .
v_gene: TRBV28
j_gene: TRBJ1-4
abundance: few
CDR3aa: CASRGADEKLFF
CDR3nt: TGTGCCAGCCGGGGAGCTGATGAAAAACTGTTTTTT

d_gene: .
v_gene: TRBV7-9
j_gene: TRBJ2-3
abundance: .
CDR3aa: CASSLLASNTDTQYF
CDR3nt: TGTGCCAGCAGCTTACTGGCTAGCAACACAGATACGCAGTATTTT

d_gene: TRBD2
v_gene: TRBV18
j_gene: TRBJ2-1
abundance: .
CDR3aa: CASSLKRETGRNEQFF
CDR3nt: TGTGCCAGCTCATTAAAGCGGGAGACTGGCCGCAATGAGCAGTTCTTC

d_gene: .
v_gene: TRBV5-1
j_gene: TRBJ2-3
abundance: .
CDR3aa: CASSLAVSLAPTTDTQYF
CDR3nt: TGCGCCAGCAGCTTGGCCGTCTCGCTAGCCCCCACCACAGATACGCAGTATTTT

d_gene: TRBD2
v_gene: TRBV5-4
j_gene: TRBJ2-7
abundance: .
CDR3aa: CASSSASAGGGGEQYF
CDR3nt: TGTGCCAGCAGCTCCGCCTCGGCGGGAGGGGGCGGGGAGCAGTACTTC

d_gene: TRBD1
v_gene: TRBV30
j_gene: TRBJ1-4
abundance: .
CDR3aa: CAWCRDSEEKLFF
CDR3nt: TGTGCCTGGTGCCGGGACAGCGAGGAAAAACTGTTTTTT

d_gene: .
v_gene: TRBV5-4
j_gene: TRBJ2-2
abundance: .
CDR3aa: CASSFTRDTITGELFF
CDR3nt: TGTGCCAGCAGCTTTACCCGGGACACTATAACCGGGGAGCTGTTTTTT

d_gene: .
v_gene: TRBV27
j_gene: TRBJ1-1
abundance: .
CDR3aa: CASSLMRQNTEAFF
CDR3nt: TGTGCCAGCAGTCTAATGAGACAGAACACTGAAGCTTTCTTT

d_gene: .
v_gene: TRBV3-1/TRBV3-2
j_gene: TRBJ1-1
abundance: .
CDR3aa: CASSQGNRRGTEAFF
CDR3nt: TGTGCCAGCAGCCAAGGAAACAGGCGGGGGACTGAAGCTTTCTTT

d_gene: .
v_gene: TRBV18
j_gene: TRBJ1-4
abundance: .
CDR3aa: CASSFEEAERNEKLFF
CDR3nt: TGTGCCAGCTCATTCGAAGAGGCCGAGCGAAATGAAAAACTGTTTTTT

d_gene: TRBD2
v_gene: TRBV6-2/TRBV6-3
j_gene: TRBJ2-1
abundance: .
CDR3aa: CASSYSMLAGGINSYNEQFF
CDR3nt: TGTGCCAGCAGTTACTCGATGCTAGCGGGGGGGATTAACTCCTACAATGAGCAGTTCTTC

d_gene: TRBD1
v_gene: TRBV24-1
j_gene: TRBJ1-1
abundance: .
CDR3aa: CATSAGTGSGTEAFF
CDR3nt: TGTGCCACCAGTGCCGGGACAGGGTCCGGGACTGAAGCTTTCTTT

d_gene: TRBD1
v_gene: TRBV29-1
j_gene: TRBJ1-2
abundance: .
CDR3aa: CSVGQGLVGYTF
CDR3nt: TGCAGCGTTGGACAGGGACTGGTAGGCTACACCTTC

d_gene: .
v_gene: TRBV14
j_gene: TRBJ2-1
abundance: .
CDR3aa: CASSPLIQRSYNEQFF
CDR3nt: TGTGCCAGCAGCCCTCTAATTCAGCGGTCCTACAATGAGCAGTTCTTC

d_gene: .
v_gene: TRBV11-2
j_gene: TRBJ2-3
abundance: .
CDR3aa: CASSPLRTGTDTQYF
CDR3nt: TGTGCCAGCAGCCCCCTACGGACTGGCACAGATACGCAGTATTTT

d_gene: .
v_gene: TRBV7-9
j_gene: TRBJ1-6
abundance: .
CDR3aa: CASSGLSQGNSPLHF
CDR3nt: TGTGCCAGCAGTGGCCTGAGTCAGGGTAATTCACCCCTCCACTTT

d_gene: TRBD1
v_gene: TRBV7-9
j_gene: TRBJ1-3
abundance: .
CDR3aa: CASRPGQNSGNTIYF
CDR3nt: TGTGCCAGCAGGCCGGGACAGAACTCTGGAAACACCATATATTTT

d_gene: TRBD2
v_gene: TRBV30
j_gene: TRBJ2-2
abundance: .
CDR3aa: CAWSVGLVLGELFF
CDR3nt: TGTGCCTGGAGTGTAGGACTAGTATTGGGGGAGCTGTTTTTT

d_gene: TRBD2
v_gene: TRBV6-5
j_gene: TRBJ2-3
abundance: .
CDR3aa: CASSYSWTSIIDTQYF
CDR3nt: TGTGCCAGCAGTTACTCCTGGACTAGCATTATCGATACGCAGTATTTT

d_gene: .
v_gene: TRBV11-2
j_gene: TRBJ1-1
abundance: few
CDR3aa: CASSPRQKKNTEAFF
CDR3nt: TGTGCCAGCAGCCCTAGACAGAAGAAGAACACTGAAGCTTTCTTT

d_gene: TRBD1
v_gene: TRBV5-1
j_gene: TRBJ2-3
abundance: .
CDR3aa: CASSGDSRTDTQYF
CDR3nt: TGCGCCAGCAGCGGGGACAGTCGCACAGATACGCAGTATTTT

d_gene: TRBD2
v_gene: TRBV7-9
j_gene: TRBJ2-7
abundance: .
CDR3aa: CASSLGTSSEQYF
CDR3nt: TGTGCCAGCAGCTTAGGGACTAGCAGCGAGCAGTACTTC

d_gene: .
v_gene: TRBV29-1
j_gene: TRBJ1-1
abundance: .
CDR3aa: CSVEEGGNTEAFF
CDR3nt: TGCAGCGTTGAAGAGGGGGGAAACACTGAAGCTTTCTTT

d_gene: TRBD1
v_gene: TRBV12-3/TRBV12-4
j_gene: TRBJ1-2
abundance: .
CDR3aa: CASSRDRVDGYTF
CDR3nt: TGTGCCAGCAGCCGAGACAGGGTGGATGGCTACACCTTC

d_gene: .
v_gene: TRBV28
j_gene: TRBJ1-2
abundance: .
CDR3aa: CASSLPLGFNYGYTF
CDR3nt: TGTGCCAGCAGCCTCCCACTCGGTTTTAACTATGGCTACACCTTC